The clone carrying this TCR beta chain has just one count. Time point meaning: baseline pretreatment blood. The treatment denotes: 15 Gy SBRT to primary tumor, nephrectomy 4 weeks later. Germline V gene data show CDR1 as SGHTA and CDR2 as FQGNSA. V lost 1 base and J lost 2, with 5 bases in between. There are 13 residues in the CDR3. This sample was taken from a study of radiation and T cells in renal cell carcinoma. Clones were read by immunoSEQ multiplex PCR, and TCRdb kept only the in-frame ones, dropping some. Counted here are 110,000 to 150,000 clones, roughly 88% occurring once; the ten biggest clones make up about 12%.

The sequence was obtained from a woman aged 50 to 60 with renal cell carcinoma. The sample here was blood, taken from a patient whose treatment included radiotherapy and nephrectomy. The J gene is TRBJ1-2, the V gene TRBV7-2; D unclear. The CDR3 loop is CASSLDANYGYTF. The CDR3 DNA reads as TGTGCCAGCAGCTTAGACGCCAACTATGGCTACACCTTC. Using reference TRBV7-2 and TRBJ1-2 for the parts outside the CDR3, the full variable domain is GAGVSQSPSNKVTEKGKDVELRCDPISGHTALYWYRQSLGQGLEFLIYFQGNSAPDKSGLPSDRFSAERTGGSVSTLTIQRTQQEDSAVYLCASSLDANYGYTFGSGTRLTVV.